Here is one T cell receptor beta chain with its context. Germline CDR1 and CDR2: ENHRY and SYGVKD. V dropped 0 bases and J dropped 7 bases, with 7 bases sitting between them. The CDR3 contains 13 residues. Template switching (which added a universal primer site) was used, and cDNA carried unique molecular identifiers. TCRdb fed the 5' RACE reads into MiXCR, producing one record per CDR3 protein. The data show a few hundred thousand distinct CDR3 sequences, around 15% seen once. These data originate in a study of identical twins. These sequences were also reported in another study, on yellow fever vaccine responses in identical twins.

The chain carries TRBV10-3 and TRBJ1-5, with no clear D. This receptor was obtained from a woman younger than 30 in good health. The sequenced sample was CD4+ T cells sorted from blood. The CDR3 nucleotides are TGTGCCATCAGTGAGTCGGAAAGCCAGCCCCAGCATTTT. It codes for CAISESESQPQHF.